This T cell receptor (beta chain) derives from a study of radiotherapy plus CTLA-4 blockade in lung cancer. Assay: immunoSEQ multiplex PCR; the TCRdb copy retains only in-frame clones and omits some. The data show 120,000 or so clones, about 77% seen once. V dropped 4 bases and J dropped 5; count of bases not matched to a gene: 7. Germline V gene data show CDR1 as SGHRS and CDR2 as YFSETQ. This CDR3 contains 14 residues. The clonotype was recovered from a human donor with non-small cell lung cancer who had a partial response to radiotherapy plus ipilimumab. This chain uses TRBV5-1 with TRBJ2-5; 8 bases are a match to TRBD2. The sequences come from peripheral blood, collected from a patient treated with radiotherapy plus ipilimumab. This CDR3 is CASSPGLVVETQYF. The CDR3 DNA reads as TGCGCCAGCAGCCCGGGACTAGTAGTGGAGACCCAGTACTTC.